A selection of T cell receptor beta chains follows, all from one sample in a study of cytotoxic CD8 clonotypes in ibrutinib-treated CLL. Method: immunoSEQ multiplex PCR; TCRdb's copy keeps in-frame clones and lacks some. The sample consists of tens of thousands of clones, 60% to 80% of them appearing once. Source: PBMCs, taken after 12 months of ibrutinib treatment. The origin of the receptors is a human donor with chronic lymphocytic leukemia. CDR3s include the opening cysteine and the closing phenylalanine or tryptophan. D genes are given only for firm matches. The size of a clone is reported for some rows only, either as once, few or many, or as a class for expanded clones.

j_gene: TRBJ1-4; d_gene: TRBD1; abundance: few; v_gene: TRBV6-5; CDR3aa: CASSTGTGTTEKLFF; CDR3nt: TGTGCCAGCAGTACGGGGACAGGGACCACTGAAAAACTGTTTTTT
j_gene: TRBJ2-2; d_gene: .; abundance: .; v_gene: TRBV19; CDR3aa: CASSIGVGTQSTGELFF; CDR3nt: TGTGCCAGTAGTATAGGAGTGGGGACACAATCCACCGGGGAGCTGTTTTTT
j_gene: TRBJ1-1; d_gene: .; abundance: .; v_gene: TRBV7-8; CDR3aa: CASSLSRGTEAFF; CDR3nt: TGTGCCAGCAGCTTATCTCGAGGTACTGAAGCTTTCTTT
j_gene: TRBJ2-7; d_gene: .; abundance: .; v_gene: TRBV19; CDR3aa: CASSSQGPHEQYF; CDR3nt: TGTGCCAGTAGCTCACAGGGTCCCCACGAGCAGTACTTC
j_gene: TRBJ2-7; d_gene: TRBD1; abundance: .; v_gene: TRBV6-1; CDR3aa: CASRSGTGGYEQYF; CDR3nt: TGTGCCAGCAGGTCCGGGACAGGGGGTTACGAGCAGTACTTC
j_gene: TRBJ1-3; d_gene: .; abundance: .; v_gene: TRBV28; CDR3aa: CASSFPDGSSGNTIYF; CDR3nt: TGTGCCAGCAGTTTCCCGGACGGGAGTTCTGGAAACACCATATATTTT
j_gene: TRBJ1-6; d_gene: .; abundance: .; v_gene: TRBV5-1; CDR3aa: CASREGQSPLHF; CDR3nt: TGCGCCAGCAGGGAGGGGCAATCACCCCTCCACTTT
j_gene: TRBJ1-5; d_gene: .; abundance: .; v_gene: TRBV6-1; CDR3aa: CASSSTGRDQPQHF; CDR3nt: TGTGCCAGCAGTTCTACAGGGAGGGATCAGCCCCAGCATTTT
j_gene: TRBJ2-1; d_gene: .; abundance: few; v_gene: TRBV7-9; CDR3aa: CASSSTRDRYNEQFF; CDR3nt: TGTGCCAGCAGCTCAACGCGGGATCGGTACAATGAGCAGTTCTTC
j_gene: TRBJ2-2; d_gene: TRBD2; abundance: .; v_gene: TRBV5-1; CDR3aa: CASSLMFVAGNTGELFF; CDR3nt: TGCGCCAGCAGCTTGATGTTCGTAGCGGGGAACACCGGGGAGCTGTTTTTT
j_gene: TRBJ2-7; d_gene: .; abundance: .; v_gene: TRBV7-2; CDR3aa: CASSFLQSSYEQYF; CDR3nt: TGTGCCAGCAGCTTTCTACAGAGCTCCTACGAGCAGTACTTC
j_gene: TRBJ1-2; d_gene: .; abundance: once; v_gene: TRBV27; CDR3aa: CASSLIGESYGYTF; CDR3nt: TGTGCCAGCAGTCTAATAGGGGAGAGCTATGGCTACACCTTC
j_gene: TRBJ1-1; d_gene: .; abundance: many; v_gene: TRBV5-5; CDR3aa: CASSHRDIGLDTEAFF; CDR3nt: TGTGCCAGCAGCCACCGGGACATAGGCTTAGACACTGAAGCTTTCTTT
j_gene: TRBJ2-1; d_gene: .; abundance: .; v_gene: TRBV25-1; CDR3aa: CASSDLSHQDRLEFF; CDR3nt: TGTGCCAGCAGTGATTTATCCCACCAAGACAGATTGGAGTTCTTC
j_gene: TRBJ2-3; d_gene: .; abundance: .; v_gene: TRBV9; CDR3aa: CASSVGPEFTDTQYF; CDR3nt: TGTGCCAGCAGCGTAGGCCCGGAGTTCACAGATACGCAGTATTTT